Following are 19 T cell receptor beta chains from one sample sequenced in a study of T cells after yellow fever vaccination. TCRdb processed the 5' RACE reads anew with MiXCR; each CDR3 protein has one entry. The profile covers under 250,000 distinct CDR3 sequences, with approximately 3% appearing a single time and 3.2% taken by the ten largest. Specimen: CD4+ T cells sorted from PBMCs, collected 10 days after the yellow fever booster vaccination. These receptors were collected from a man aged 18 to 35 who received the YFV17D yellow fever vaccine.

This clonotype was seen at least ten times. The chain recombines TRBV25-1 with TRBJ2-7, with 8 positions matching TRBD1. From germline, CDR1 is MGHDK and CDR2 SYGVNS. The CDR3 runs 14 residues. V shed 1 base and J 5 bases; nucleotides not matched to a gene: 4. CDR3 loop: CASSEFPDRDEQYF. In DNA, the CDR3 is TGTGCCAGCAGTGAATTCCCGGACAGGGACGAGCAGTACTTC.

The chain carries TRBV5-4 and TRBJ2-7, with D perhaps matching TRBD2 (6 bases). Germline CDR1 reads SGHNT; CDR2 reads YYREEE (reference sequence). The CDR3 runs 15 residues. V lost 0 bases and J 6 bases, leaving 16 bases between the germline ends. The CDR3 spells CASSLVVGGSPEQYF. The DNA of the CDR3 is TGTGCCAGCAGCTTGGTGGTGGGGGGATCCCCCGAGCAGTACTTC. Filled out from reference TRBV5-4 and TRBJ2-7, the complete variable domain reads ETGVTQSPTHLIKTRGQQVTLRCSSQSGHNTVSWYQQALGQGPQFIFQYYREEENGRGNFPPRFSGLQFPNYSSELNVNALELDDSALYLCASSLVVGGSPEQYFGPGTRLTVT.

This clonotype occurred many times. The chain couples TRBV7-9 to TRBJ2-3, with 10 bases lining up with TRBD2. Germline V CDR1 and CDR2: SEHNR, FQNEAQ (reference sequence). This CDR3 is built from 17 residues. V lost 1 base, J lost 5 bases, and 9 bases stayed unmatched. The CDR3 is CASSLGVGLAGEDTQYF. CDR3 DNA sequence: TGTGCCAGCAGCTTAGGAGTGGGGCTAGCGGGGGAAGATACGCAGTATTTT. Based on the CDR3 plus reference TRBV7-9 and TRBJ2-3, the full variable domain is DTGVSQNPRHKITKRGQNVTFRCDPISEHNRLYWYRQTLGQGPEFLTYFQNEAQLEKSRLLSDRFSAERPKGSFSTLEIQRTEQGDSAMYLCASSLGVGLAGEDTQYFGPGTRLTVL.

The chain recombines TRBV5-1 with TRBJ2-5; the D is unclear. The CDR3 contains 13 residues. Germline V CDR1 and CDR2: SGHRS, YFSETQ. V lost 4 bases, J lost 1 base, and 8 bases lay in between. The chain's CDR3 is CASSPHLQETQYF. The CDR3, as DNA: TGCGCCAGCAGCCCCCACCTCCAAGAGACCCAGTACTTC. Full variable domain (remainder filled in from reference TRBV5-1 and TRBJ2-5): KAGVTQTPRYLIKTRGQQVTLSCSPISGHRSVSWYQQTPGQGLQFLFEYFSETQRNKGNFPGRFSGRQFSNSRSEMNVSTLELGDSALYLCASSPHLQETQYFGPGTRLLVL.

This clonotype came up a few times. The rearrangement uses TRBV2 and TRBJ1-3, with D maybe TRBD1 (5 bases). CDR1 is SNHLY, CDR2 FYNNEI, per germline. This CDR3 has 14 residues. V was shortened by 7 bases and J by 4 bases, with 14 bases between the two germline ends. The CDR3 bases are TGTGCCAGCACGAAACAGGACCTCGGAAACACCATATATTTT. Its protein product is CASTKQDLGNTIYF. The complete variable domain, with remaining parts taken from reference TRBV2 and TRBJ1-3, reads EPEVTQTPSHQVTQMGQEVILRCVPISNHLYFYWYRQILGQKVEFLVSFYNNEISEKSEIFDDQFSVERPDGSNFTLKIRSTKLEDSAMYFCASTKQDLGNTIYFGEGSWLTVV.

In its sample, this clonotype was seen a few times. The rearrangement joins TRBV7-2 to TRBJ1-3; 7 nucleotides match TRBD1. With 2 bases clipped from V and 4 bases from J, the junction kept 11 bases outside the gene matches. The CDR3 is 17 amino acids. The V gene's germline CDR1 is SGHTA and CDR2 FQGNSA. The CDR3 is CASSLRTGPNLGNTIYF. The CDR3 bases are TGTGCCAGCAGCTTACGGACAGGTCCAAATTTAGGAAACACCATATATTTT.

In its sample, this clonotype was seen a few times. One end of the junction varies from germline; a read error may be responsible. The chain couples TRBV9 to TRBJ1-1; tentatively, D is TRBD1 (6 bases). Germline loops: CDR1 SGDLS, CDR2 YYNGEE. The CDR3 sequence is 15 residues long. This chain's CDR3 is CASSVAGVGGTEVFF. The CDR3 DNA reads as TGTGCCAGCAGCGTAGCTGGTGTGGGGGGCACTGAAGTTTTCTTT.

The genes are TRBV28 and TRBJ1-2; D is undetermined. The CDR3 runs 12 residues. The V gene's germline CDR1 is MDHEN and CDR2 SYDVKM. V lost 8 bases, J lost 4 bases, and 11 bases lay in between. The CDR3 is CASLPKGYGYTF. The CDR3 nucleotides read TGTGCCAGCCTCCCGAAGGGCTATGGCTACACCTTC.

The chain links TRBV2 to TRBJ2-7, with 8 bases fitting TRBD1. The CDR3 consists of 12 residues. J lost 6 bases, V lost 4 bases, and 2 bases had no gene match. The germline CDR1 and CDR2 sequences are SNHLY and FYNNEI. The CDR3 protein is CASSGRGPEQYF. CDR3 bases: TGTGCCAGCAGTGGCAGGGGGCCCGAGCAGTACTTC. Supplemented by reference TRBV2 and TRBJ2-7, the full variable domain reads EPEVTQTPSHQVTQMGQEVILRCVPISNHLYFYWYRQILGQKVEFLVSFYNNEISEKSEIFDDQFSVERPDGSNFTLKIRSTKLEDSAMYFCASSGRGPEQYFGPGTRLTVT.

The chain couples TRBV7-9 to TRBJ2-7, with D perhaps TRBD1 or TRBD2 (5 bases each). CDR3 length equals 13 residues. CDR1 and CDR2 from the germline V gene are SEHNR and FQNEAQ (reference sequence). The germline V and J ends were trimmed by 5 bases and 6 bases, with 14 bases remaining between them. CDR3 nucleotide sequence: TGTGCCAGCAGCCTCCTGGCAGGGAGCGAGCAGTACTTC. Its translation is CASSLLAGSEQYF. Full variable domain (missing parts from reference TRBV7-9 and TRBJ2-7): DTGVSQNPRHKITKRGQNVTFRCDPISEHNRLYWYRQTLGQGPEFLTYFQNEAQLEKSRLLSDRFSAERPKGSFSTLEIQRTEQGDSAMYLCASSLLAGSEQYFGPGTRLTVT.

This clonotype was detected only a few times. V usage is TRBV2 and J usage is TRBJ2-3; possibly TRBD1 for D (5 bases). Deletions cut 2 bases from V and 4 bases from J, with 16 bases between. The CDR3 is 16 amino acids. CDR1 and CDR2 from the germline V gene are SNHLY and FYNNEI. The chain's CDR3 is CASSEQGFKISDTQYF. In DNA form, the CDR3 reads TGTGCCAGCAGTGAACAGGGATTTAAAATATCAGATACGCAGTATTTT.

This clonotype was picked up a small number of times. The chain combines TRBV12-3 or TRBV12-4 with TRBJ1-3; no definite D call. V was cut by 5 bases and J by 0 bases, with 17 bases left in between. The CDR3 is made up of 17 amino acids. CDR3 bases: TGTGCCAGCAGTCCCTATGTATCTAGGGCCTCTGGAAACACCATATATTTT. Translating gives CASSPYVSRASGNTIYF.

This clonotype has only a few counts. The CDR3 DNA is TGCGCCAGCAGCCCGCAGGGGATGAGAACCGGGGAGCTGTTTTTT. It encodes CASSPQGMRTGELFF. The chain employs TRBV4-1 and TRBJ2-2; a possible D gene is TRBD1 (6 bases). The CDR3 consists of 15 residues. The germline V and J ends were trimmed by 4 bases and 5 bases, with 14 bases remaining between them. The germline gives CDR1 MGHRA, CDR2 YSYEKL.

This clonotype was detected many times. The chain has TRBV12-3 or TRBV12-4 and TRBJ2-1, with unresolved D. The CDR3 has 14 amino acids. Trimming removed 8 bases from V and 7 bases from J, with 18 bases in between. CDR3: CASEQRPIGNEQFF. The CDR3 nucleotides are TGTGCCAGCGAACAGCGTCCAATCGGAAATGAGCAGTTCTTC.

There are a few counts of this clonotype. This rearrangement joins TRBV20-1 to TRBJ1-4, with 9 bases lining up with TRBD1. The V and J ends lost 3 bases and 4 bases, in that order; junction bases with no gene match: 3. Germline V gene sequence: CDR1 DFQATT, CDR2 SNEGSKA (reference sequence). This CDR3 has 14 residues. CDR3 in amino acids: CSARLGQGNEKLFF. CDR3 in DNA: TGCAGTGCTAGGTTGGGACAGGGTAATGAAAAACTGTTTTTT.

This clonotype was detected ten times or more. DNA of the CDR3: TGCGCCAGCAGCTTGGTTTCCGGGGGACGGGATACGCAGTATTTT. As protein: CASSLVSGGRDTQYF. The chain employs TRBV5-1 and TRBJ2-3, with D perhaps TRBD2 (6 bases). The V end was cut by 0 bases, the J end by 6 bases, with 14 bases between. The CDR3 extends over 15 amino acids. CDR1 is SGHRS and CDR2 is YFSETQ in the germline V gene.

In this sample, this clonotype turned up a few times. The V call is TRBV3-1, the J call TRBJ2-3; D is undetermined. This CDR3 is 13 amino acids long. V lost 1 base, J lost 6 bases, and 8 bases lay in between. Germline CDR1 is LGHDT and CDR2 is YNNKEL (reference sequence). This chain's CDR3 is CASSQGTSDTQYF. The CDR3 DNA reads TGTGCCAGCAGCCAAGGGACCTCGGATACGCAGTATTTT.

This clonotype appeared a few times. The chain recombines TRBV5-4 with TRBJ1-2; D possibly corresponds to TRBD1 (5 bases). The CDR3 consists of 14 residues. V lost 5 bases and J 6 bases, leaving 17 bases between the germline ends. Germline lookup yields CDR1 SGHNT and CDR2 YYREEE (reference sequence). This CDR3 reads CASRPMGRGHGYTF. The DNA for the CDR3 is TGTGCCAGCAGGCCGATGGGGCGGGGACATGGCTACACCTTC.

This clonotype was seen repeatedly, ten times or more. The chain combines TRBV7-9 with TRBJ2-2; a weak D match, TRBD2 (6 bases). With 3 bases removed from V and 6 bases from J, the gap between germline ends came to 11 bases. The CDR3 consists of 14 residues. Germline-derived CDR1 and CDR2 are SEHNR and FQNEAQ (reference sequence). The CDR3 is CASSLVREAGELFF. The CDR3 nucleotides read TGTGCCAGCAGCTTGGTGAGGGAGGCCGGGGAGCTGTTTTTT.